This T cell receptor beta chain was captured in a study of human T cells and chemical hapten exposure. Looking at the study overall: Across its approximately 25 weeks, the study gave patients weekly diphenylcyclopropenone doses to the scalp. Diagnoses of alopecia areata, totalis or universalis occurred in mostly female patients.

For this clonotype: An end of the junction differs from the germline gene, which may be a read error.

Unique molecular identifiers were attached to individual cDNA molecules during library preparation. MiXCR, run by TCRdb on the RACE reads, gives a single entry per CDR3 protein. There are 150,000 to 200,000 distinct CDR3 sequences in the sample; roughly 30% occur only once, and 2.9% lies in the top ten. The CDR3 has 16 residues. From germline, CDR1 is MDHEN and CDR2 SYDVKM. Noted time point: pre-sensitization, week 0. Treatment noted: therapeutic diphenylcyclopropenone sensitization with weekly scalp DPC. Blood, whole and unfractionated, served as the source for total RNA extraction. This material consisted of whole blood, taken in connection with sensitization to the hapten diphenylcyclopropenone (DPC). The genes are TRBV28 and TRBJ1-3, with TRBD1 as a possible D gene (6 bases). This clonotype was sampled from a woman in her twenties or thirties with alopecia areata. Some clones in this sample may be carry-over from other donors' samples. The CDR3 DNA reads TGTGTCAGCAGTCAAGGGGGGACCCGCTCTGGAAACACCATATATTTT. The encoded protein is CVSSQGGTRSGNTIYF.